The table lists the clone carrying this T cell receptor (beta chain) with a few counts. The junction had 9 bases not matched to a gene; V was cut back by 10 bases and J by 5 bases. There are 13 residues in the CDR3. Germline V lookup: CDR1 LNHDA, CDR2 SQIVND (reference sequence). The repertoire was sequenced with immunoSEQ multiplex PCR; TCRdb's copy has only in-frame clones and lacks some. The repertoire includes 35,000 to 55,000 clones, over 65% of them detected once, and around 2% sits in the top ten. Single viable CD3+CD4+CD8-CD45RO+ cells were sorted as the memory CD4+ T cells. Serostatus was set by detecting CMV pp150, pp28, p38, p52 IgG. The data belong to a study of memory CD4+ T cells and cytomegalovirus serostatus. Study summary: This sample comes from healthy Belgian adults, about 10 CMV seropositive, 24 seronegative.

V is TRBV19 and J is TRBJ1-1; 8 bases align to TRBD1. Sequenced sample: memory CD4+ T cells from blood. The sequence came from an adult in good health and CMV-seronegative. CDR3 loop: CATKDRGGTEAFF. The CDR3 region has the DNA TGTGCCACCAAAGACAGGGGAGGGACTGAAGCTTTCTTT.